Below are 19 T cell receptor beta chains sequenced from a single sample in a study of blood T cell repertoires in COVID-19. The assay was immunoSEQ multiplex PCR, and TCRdb's table has in-frame clones only and misses some. Of 200,000 to 250,000 clones listed, around 88% are singletons. The sequencing sample was made of PBMCs or T cells enriched from blood (not recorded which). Receptors originate from a woman aged 45-59 years with acute COVID-19.

V is TRBV2 and J is TRBJ2-7; D is perhaps TRBD1 (5 bases). The CDR3 extends over 12 amino acids. Trimming removed 4 bases at V and 3 bases at J, with 7 bases between. The V gene's germline CDR1 is SNHLY and CDR2 FYNNEI. As DNA, the CDR3 is TGTGCCAGCAGTGGACAGATCTACGAGCAGTACTTC. Encoded protein: CASSGQIYEQYF.

This chain connects TRBV5-8 to TRBJ1-2; 8 bases map to TRBD1. This CDR3 comprises 15 residues. Germline CDR1 is SGHTS and CDR2 is YDEGEE. J gave up 4 bases and V 4 bases, and 9 bases lay outside the gene matches. The CDR3 nucleotides read TGTGCCAGCAGCCTACGGACAGGGTATACCTATGGCTACACCTTC. Protein product: CASSLRTGYTYGYTF.

V and J are TRBV18 and TRBJ2-3, with 8 bases fitting TRBD2. J was trimmed by 1 base and V by 3 bases; bases with no gene match: 3. Germline-derived CDR1 and CDR2 are KGHSH and LQKENI. The CDR3 is 15 amino acids. As DNA, the CDR3 is TGTGCCAGCTCACCCTTGACTAGCGGCACAGATACGCAGTATTTT. It translates to CASSPLTSGTDTQYF.

CDR3 region: CASSRQREGYEQYF. The DNA for the CDR3 is TGCGCCAGCAGCCGCCAGCGGGAGGGCTACGAGCAGTACTTC. This sequence joins TRBV4-1 and TRBJ2-7, with TRBD2 matching over 10 bases. V shed 4 bases and J 3 bases; nucleotides not matched to a gene: 3. This CDR3 region has 14 residues. Germline V gene data show CDR1 as MGHRA and CDR2 as YSYEKL.

CDR3 amino acids: CATREREGDEQFF. The CDR3 DNA follows: TGTGCCACCAGGGAGAGGGAGGGGGATGAGCAGTTCTTC. The J gene is TRBJ2-1, the V gene TRBV15, with a possible D match to TRBD2 (7 bases). Germline lookup yields CDR1 LNHNV and CDR2 YYDKDF (reference sequence). With 6 bases removed from V and 8 bases from J, the gap between germline ends came to 14 bases. The CDR3 consists of 13 residues.

The genes are TRBV5-1 and TRBJ2-3; D gene uncertain. The CDR3 runs 13 residues. Germline-derived CDR1 and CDR2 are SGHRS and YFSETQ. V was trimmed by 4 bases and J by 6 bases, leaving 12 bases between them. The CDR3 DNA follows: TGCGCCAGCAGCGGCCCGACTTTGGATACGCAGTATTTT. It translates to CASSGPTLDTQYF.

The V call is TRBV7-3, the J call TRBJ2-3, with D possibly being TRBD2 (6 bases). V gave up 2 bases and J gave up 2 bases, with 14 bases separating them. Germline V gives CDR1 SGHTA, CDR2 FQGTGA. This CDR3 has 16 amino acids. CDR3 nucleotides: TGTGCCAGCAGCTTACGCAGCGGGCCTACCACAGATACGCAGTATTTT. This translates into CASSLRSGPTTDTQYF.

The V and J genes are TRBV6-4 and TRBJ2-3; D gene unclear. V lost 4 bases to trimming and J lost 1 base, with 6 bases between them. The germline gives CDR1 MRHNA, CDR2 SNTAGT. The length of the CDR3 is 13 residues. In DNA form, the CDR3 reads TGTGCCAGCAGTGCCCAGGGCACAGATACGCAGTATTTT. It is translated as CASSAQGTDTQYF.

The genes are TRBV2 and TRBJ1-5, with D possibly being TRBD1 (5 bases). The V end was cut by 1 base, the J end by 2 bases, with 12 bases between. This CDR3 has 16 amino acids. Looked up from germline, CDR1 is SNHLY and CDR2 is FYNNEI. CDR3 region: CASSEGRQLGNQPQHF. CDR3 nucleotides: TGTGCCAGCAGTGAAGGGCGACAGTTGGGCAATCAGCCCCAGCATTTT.

The CDR3 coding sequence is TGTGCCAGCAGTTATTCCGGGACAGGCTACTATGGCTACACCTTC. Its protein product is CASSYSGTGYYGYTF. J is TRBJ1-2 and V is TRBV6-5, with 8 bases identical to TRBD1. The CDR3 is made up of 15 amino acids. The germline gives CDR1 MNHEY, CDR2 SVGAGI. V dropped 3 bases and J dropped 3; count of bases not matched to a gene: 6.

This chain links TRBV5-6 with TRBJ2-3; a weak D match, TRBD1 (6 bases). CDR1 is SGHDT and CDR2 is YYEEEE in the germline V gene. Between the trimmed V and J ends, which lost 1 base and 3 bases, there was a span of 9 bases. The CDR3 totals 14 residues. The CDR3 reads CASSLPDRTDTQYF. For the CDR3, the DNA is TGTGCCAGCAGCTTGCCTGACAGGACAGATACGCAGTATTTT. The full variable domain, its missing parts supplied by reference TRBV5-6 and TRBJ2-3, is DAGVTQSPTHLIKTRGQQVTLRCSPKSGHDTVSWYQQALGQGPQFIFQYYEEEERQRGNFPDRFSGHQFPNYSSELNVNALLLGDSALYLCASSLPDRTDTQYFGPGTRLTVL.

V is TRBV20-1 and J is TRBJ2-1; D may be TRBD2 (5 bases). In germline, CDR1 is DFQATT, CDR2 SNEGSKA (reference sequence). This CDR3 comprises 11 residues. V was clipped by 0 bases and J by 15 bases, with 12 bases between them. The DNA of the CDR3 is TGCAGTGCTAGAGATACCCTAGCTCCGTTCTTC. Protein sequence: CSARDTLAPFF.

The rearrangement links TRBV28 to TRBJ2-3; 9 nucleotides line up with TRBD1. The CDR3 totals 15 residues. Germline lookup yields CDR1 MDHEN and CDR2 SYDVKM. V lost 6 bases and J lost 5; bases outside the gene matches: 9. The CDR3: CASRSPTGGEDTQYF. CDR3 DNA: TGTGCCAGCAGATCCCCCACAGGGGGCGAAGATACGCAGTATTTT.

This chain uses TRBV6-5 with TRBJ2-7, with D maybe TRBD2 (5 bases). CDR3 length equals 12 residues. From germline, CDR1 is MNHEY and CDR2 SVGAGI. Trimming took off 10 bases at V and 4 bases at J, with 14 bases between the two ends. The CDR3 protein is CAILGLTYEQYF. The DNA for the CDR3 is TGTGCCATCCTAGGACTTACATACGAGCAGTACTTC.

This clone came up a few times. In DNA form, the CDR3 reads TGTGCCAGCAGCTTAAGAACAGGTGTATCAGATACGCAGTATTTT. This translates into CASSLRTGVSDTQYF. This chain joins TRBV7-2 and TRBJ2-3; a possible D gene is TRBD1 (5 bases). Germline CDR1 reads SGHTA; CDR2 reads FQGNSA. V lost 2 bases and J 4 bases, leaving 13 bases between the germline ends. This CDR3 is 15 amino acids long.

The gene calls are TRBV28 and TRBJ1-5, with D possibly matching TRBD1 (6 bases). The CDR3 is made up of 16 amino acids. V lost 4 bases to trimming and J lost 0 bases, with 13 bases between them. CDR1 is MDHEN, CDR2 SYDVKM, per germline. This CDR3 reads CASSSQGPYSNQPQHF. CDR3 nucleotides: TGTGCCAGCAGTTCACAGGGACCTTATAGCAATCAGCCCCAGCATTTT.

The chain joins TRBV7-8 to TRBJ2-3; the match to TRBD2 covers 9 bases. After removal of 3 bases from V and 3 bases from J, the junction contained 7 bases not matched to a gene. CDR1 SGHVS and CDR2 FQNEAQ come from the germline V gene. The CDR3 consists of 16 residues. The CDR3: CASSLRREGPTDTQYF. The DNA of the CDR3 is TGTGCCAGCAGCTTGCGGCGGGAGGGCCCGACAGATACGCAGTATTTT.

The chain combines TRBV7-2 with TRBJ2-7; 7 bases align to TRBD2. Trimming removed 2 bases from V and 2 bases from J; junction bases left unmatched: 3. This CDR3 comprises 14 residues. Germline CDR1 is SGHTA and CDR2 is FQGNSA. The CDR3 loop is CASSLMGGPYEQYF. CDR3 sequence (DNA): TGTGCCAGCAGCTTAATGGGAGGGCCCTACGAGCAGTACTTC. The full variable domain, in which reference TRBV7-2 and TRBJ2-7 provide the parts outside the CDR3, is GAGVSQSPSNKVTEKGKDVELRCDPISGHTALYWYRQSLGQGLEFLIYFQGNSAPDKSGLPSDRFSAERTGGSVSTLTIQRTQQEDSAVYLCASSLMGGPYEQYFGPGTRLTVT.

This clone appeared once. The V gene is TRBV7-9, the J gene TRBJ2-5, with D tentatively TRBD1 (6 bases). The CDR3 runs 14 residues. V was shortened by 7 bases and J by 0 bases, with 12 bases between the two germline ends. The V gene's germline CDR1 is SEHNR and CDR2 FQNEAQ (reference sequence). The CDR3 bases are TGTGCCAGCATCCTACAGGGTCACCAAGAGACCCAGTACTTC. It is translated as CASILQGHQETQYF.